Below, 25 T cell receptor beta chains from the same sample are listed, as sequenced in a study of T cells in Graves' hyperthyroidism and ophthalmopathy. RNA transcripts provided the source from which TCR beta CDR3 regions were amplified. First-round RT-PCR with HTBI primers amplified the TCR CDR3 region. MiXCR, applied by TCRdb to the multiplex PCR reads, yields one record per CDR3 protein. This sample has approximately 510,000 distinct CDR3 sequences, with 46% found just once. The sample was peripheral blood or thyroid tissue (not recorded which). Receptors originate from an adult woman with Graves' disease, either hyperthyroidism or ophthalmopathy (not recorded which).

This chain links TRBV20-1 with TRBJ2-7; D is ambiguous. CDR1 is DFQATT, CDR2 SNEGSKA, per germline (reference sequence). Trimming removed 5 bases from V and 3 bases from J, with 14 bases in between. The length of the CDR3 is 13 residues. The CDR3 DNA reads as TGCAGTGCTTATACCCGTGCTATCTACGAGCAGTACTTC. Protein product: CSAYTRAIYEQYF.

The chain links TRBV2 to TRBJ2-1; D is ambiguous. V was cut by 6 bases and J by 0 bases, with 15 bases left in between. The CDR3 is 16 residues long. Germline lookup yields CDR1 SNHLY and CDR2 FYNNEI. CDR3 sequence reads: CASRTADPSSYNEQFF. CDR3 in DNA: TGTGCCAGCAGAACTGCGGACCCCAGCTCCTACAATGAGCAGTTCTTC.

This clonotype has ten or more counts. CDR3: CASSPRGLGTGELFF. DNA for the CDR3: TGTGCCAGCAGTCCCAGGGGGCTCGGCACCGGGGAGCTGTTTTTT. The chain is built from TRBV2 and TRBJ2-2; 8 positions agree with TRBD1. Trimming at V came to 5 bases and at J to 4 bases, leaving 6 bases not matched to a gene. CDR3 length: 15 residues. Germline V lookup: CDR1 SNHLY, CDR2 FYNNEI.

This clonotype was seen more than once but under ten times. The gene calls are TRBV7-9 and TRBJ1-1; a weak D match, TRBD1 (6 bases). Trimming stripped 5 bases from V and 2 bases from J, with 12 bases between. Germline CDR1 is SEHNR and CDR2 is FQNEAQ (reference sequence). This CDR3 contains 14 residues. CDR3 residues: CASSEPGVNTEAFF. The CDR3 bases are TGTGCCAGCAGCGAACCAGGGGTCAACACTGAAGCTTTCTTT.

The chain has TRBV7-3 and TRBJ1-5, with D possibly matching TRBD1 (6 bases). This CDR3 region has 12 residues. Germline V lookup: CDR1 SGHTA, CDR2 FQGTGA. Here the CDR3 reads CASGTINQPQHF. CDR3 nucleotides: TGTGCTAGCGGGACAATCAATCAGCCCCAGCATTTT.

This clonotype was counted a few times. The chain carries TRBV19 and TRBJ1-2; 7 bases align to TRBD1. The CDR3 sequence is 14 residues long. CDR1 LNHDA and CDR2 SQIVND come from the germline V gene (reference sequence). V lost 5 bases, J lost 4 bases, and 7 bases stayed unmatched. In nucleotides, the CDR3 is TGTGCCAGTAGTCCCGAGACAGGGCTCTATGGCTACACCTTC. Encoded protein: CASSPETGLYGYTF.

This chain uses TRBV20-1 with TRBJ1-1; D not certain. From germline, CDR1 is DFQATT and CDR2 SNEGSKA (reference sequence). CDR3 size: 12 residues. Trimming stripped 3 bases from V and 1 base from J, with 6 bases between. The CDR3 is CSASHRNTEAFF. CDR3 in DNA: TGCAGTGCTAGCCACAGGAACACTGAAGCTTTCTTT.

The chain combines TRBV6-1 with TRBJ1-1; D is ambiguous. Germline V lookup: CDR1 MNHNS, CDR2 SASEGT. Trimming left V 6 bases short and J 5 bases short, with 10 bases between. CDR3 length: 12 amino acids. CDR3 loop: CASRASVTEAFF. In DNA, the CDR3 is TGTGCCAGCAGGGCGTCGGTGACTGAAGCTTTCTTT.

The chain employs TRBV7-2 and TRBJ2-3, with D possibly matching TRBD1 (6 bases). V lost 2 bases and J 3 bases, leaving 9 bases between the germline ends. Germline assignment: CDR1 SGHTA and CDR2 FQGNSA. This CDR3 contains 14 residues. The CDR3: CASSLSDRTDTQYF. CDR3 DNA sequence: TGTGCCAGCAGCTTATCGGACAGAACAGATACGCAGTATTTT.

CDR3 in amino acids: CASGAAQESYGYTF. As DNA, the CDR3 is TGTGCCAGCGGCGCAGCACAGGAGAGCTATGGCTACACCTTC. The chain employs TRBV7-9 and TRBJ1-2, with D maybe TRBD1 (5 bases). The CDR3 is 14 residues long. The V end was cut by 8 bases, the J end by 4 bases, with 17 bases between. CDR1 is SEHNR, CDR2 FQNEAQ, per germline (reference sequence).

Concerning this clonotype itself: The CDR3 end shows no conserved phenylalanine or tryptophan, and so a read error is likely. The chain links TRBV7-3 to TRBJ2-5; 9 positions agree with TRBD2. Germline V lookup: CDR1 SGHTA, CDR2 FQGTGA. The V and J ends lost 7 bases and 5 bases, in that order; junction bases with no gene match: 14. The CDR3 runs to 16 residues. For the CDR3, the DNA is TGTGCCAGCACCGCTCTAGCGGGAACCGGGGAGGAGACCCAGTACCTC. Translating gives CASTALAGTGEETQYL.

This clonotype was seen only a few times. This chain joins TRBV20-1 and TRBJ2-5; D call uncertain. V was cut by 5 bases and J by 5 bases, with 9 bases left in between. Germline CDR1 DFQATT, CDR2 SNEGSKA (reference sequence). The CDR3 is 11 amino acids. The chain's CDR3 is CSAEMHETQYF. The CDR3 coding sequence is TGCAGTGCTGAAATGCATGAGACCCAGTACTTC.

In this sample, this clonotype turned up many times. CDR3 bases: TGTGCCAGCAGCTTGGGGGAAGGGGGCTCTGGAAACACCATATATTTT. Translation: CASSLGEGGSGNTIYF. The chain couples TRBV7-2 to TRBJ1-3, with D perhaps TRBD1 (6 bases). V was pared by 3 bases and J by 0 bases, with 12 bases between. The CDR3 has 16 residues. Per the germline V gene, CDR1 is SGHTA and CDR2 is FQGNSA.

This clonotype was observed many times. This sequence joins TRBV12-3 or TRBV12-4 and TRBJ2-7, with 10 bases aligning to TRBD2. This CDR3 region has 15 residues. J lost 3 bases, V lost 1 base, and 3 bases had no gene match. CDR3 sequence: CASSLGLAGFYEQYF. CDR3 DNA: TGTGCCAGCAGTTTAGGACTAGCGGGTTTCTACGAGCAGTACTTC.

The V gene is TRBV10-3, the J gene TRBJ1-5; weak D call: TRBD1 (5 bases). CDR3 length: 14 amino acids. V was cut by 0 bases and J by 7 bases, with 10 bases left in between. Per germline, CDR1 ENHRY and CDR2 SYGVKD. DNA of the CDR3: TGTGCCATCAGTGAGTCAGGGGTCGGACAGCCCCAGCATTTT. Its translation is CAISESGVGQPQHF.

This sequence joins TRBV2 and TRBJ1-1, with TRBD1 matching over 7 bases. Germline CDR1 is SNHLY and CDR2 is FYNNEI. This CDR3 comprises 13 residues. The ends lost 10 bases at V and 4 bases at J; junction bases unmatched: 9. CDR3 region: CATNSQGSTEAFF. As DNA, the CDR3 is TGTGCCACAAACTCACAGGGGAGCACTGAAGCTTTCTTT.

Worth noting for this clonotype: The conserved phenylalanine or tryptophan is not found at the CDR3 terminus, so this likely reflects a read error. The chain employs TRBV10-2 and TRBJ1-5; 9 nucleotides align to TRBD1. Germline-derived CDR1 and CDR2 are WSHSY and SAAADI. CDR3 length: 14 amino acids. For the CDR3, the DNA is TGTGCCAGCAGCTTCGACAGGGGGGCGCAGCCCCAGCATCTT. Its translation: CASSFDRGAQPQHL.

This clonotype was counted at least ten times. This sequence joins TRBV7-2 and TRBJ2-5, with a tentative D call TRBD1 (5 bases). The CDR3 sequence is 14 residues long. In germline, CDR1 is SGHTA, CDR2 FQGNSA. With 2 bases removed from V and 2 bases from J, the gap between germline ends came to 9 bases. CDR3 bases: TGTGCCAGCAGCTTATACGGACAACAAGAGACCCAGTACTTC. Protein product: CASSLYGQQETQYF.

The chain is built from TRBV2 and TRBJ2-5; maybe TRBD2 (5 bases). V lost 10 bases to trimming and J lost 6 bases, with 18 bases between them. The CDR3 extends over 13 amino acids. Looked up from germline, CDR1 is SNHLY and CDR2 is FYNNEI. The CDR3: CATAKRPGKTQYF. The DNA for the CDR3 is TGTGCCACCGCGAAAAGACCCGGGAAGACCCAGTACTTC.

Many counts were recorded for this clonotype. V is TRBV19 and J is TRBJ2-7; D could derive from TRBD1 or TRBD2 (5 bases each). Germline values: CDR1 LNHDA, CDR2 SQIVND (reference sequence). This CDR3 region has 16 residues. Trimming pared 5 bases from V and 4 bases from J, leaving 21 bases between. The CDR3 loop is CASSPRATRGTYEQYF. The CDR3 DNA sequence: TGTGCCAGTAGTCCCCGGGCCACCCGAGGGACGTACGAGCAGTACTTC.

The V call is TRBV20-1, the J call TRBJ1-5; D remains unclear. The germline gives CDR1 DFQATT, CDR2 SNEGSKA (reference sequence). This CDR3 comprises 14 residues. The V end was cut by 3 bases, the J end by 0 bases, with 9 bases between. CDR3 region: CSASLSYSNQPQHF. For the CDR3, the DNA is TGCAGTGCTAGCCTTAGTTATAGCAATCAGCCCCAGCATTTT.

This clonotype has at least ten counts. The V gene is TRBV20-1, the J gene TRBJ2-7, with D perhaps TRBD1 or TRBD2 (6 bases each). Deletions cut 1 base from V and 3 bases from J, with 13 bases between. The CDR3 extends over 14 amino acids. Germline V gene data show CDR1 as DFQATT and CDR2 as SNEGSKA (reference sequence). CDR3 bases: TGCAGTGCTAGAGTTGGAGGAGGGGGCTACGAGCAGTACTTC. Its translation: CSARVGGGGYEQYF.

This clonotype was detected ten times or more. The V gene is TRBV6-2 or TRBV6-3, the J gene TRBJ2-7; 7 bases are a match to TRBD2. The CDR3 spans 15 residues. The germline V gene encodes CDR1 MNHEY and CDR2 SVGEGT. V shed 4 bases and J 7 bases; nucleotides not matched to a gene: 13. CDR3: CASSSHLTGGLEQYF. CDR3 coding DNA: TGTGCCAGCAGTTCTCACTTGACGGGAGGCCTTGAGCAGTACTTC.

The rearrangement joins TRBV29-1 to TRBJ1-4, with a tentative D call TRBD1 (5 bases). This CDR3 comprises 11 residues. Trimming shortened V by 6 bases and J by 5 bases, and 7 bases separated the two germline ends. Germline V gives CDR1 SQVTM, CDR2 ANQGSEA. The CDR3: CSVRQNEKLFF. CDR3 DNA sequence: TGCAGCGTCAGACAGAATGAAAAACTGTTTTTT.

This clonotype has a handful of counts. The chain joins TRBV6-5 to TRBJ2-3, with no clear D. The CDR3 consists of 13 residues. Germline CDR1 reads MNHEY; CDR2 reads SVGAGI. Trimming shortened V by 8 bases and J by 5 bases, and 14 bases separated the two germline ends. CDR3 residues: CASAPTERDTQYF. For the CDR3, the DNA is TGTGCCAGCGCACCGACCGAAAGAGATACGCAGTATTTT.